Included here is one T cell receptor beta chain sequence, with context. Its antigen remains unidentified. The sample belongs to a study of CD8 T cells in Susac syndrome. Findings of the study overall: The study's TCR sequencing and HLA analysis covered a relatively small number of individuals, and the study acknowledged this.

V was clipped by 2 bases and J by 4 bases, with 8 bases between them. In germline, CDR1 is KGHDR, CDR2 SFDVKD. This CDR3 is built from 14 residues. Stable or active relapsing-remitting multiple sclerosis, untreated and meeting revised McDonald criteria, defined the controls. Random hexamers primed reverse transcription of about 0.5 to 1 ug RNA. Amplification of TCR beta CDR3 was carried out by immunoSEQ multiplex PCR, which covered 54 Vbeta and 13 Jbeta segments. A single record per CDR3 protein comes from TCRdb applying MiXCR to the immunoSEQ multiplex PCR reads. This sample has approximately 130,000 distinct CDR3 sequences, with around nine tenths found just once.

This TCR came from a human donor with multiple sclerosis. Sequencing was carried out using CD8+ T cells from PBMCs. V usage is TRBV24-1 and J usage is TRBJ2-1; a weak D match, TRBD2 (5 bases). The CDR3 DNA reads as TGTGCCACCAGTGATTCGGGATCTTACAATGAGCAGTTCTTC. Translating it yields CATSDSGSYNEQFF.